Each of the 29 T cell receptor beta chains below was sequenced from the same sample in a study of human T cells and chemical hapten exposure. Specified time point: pre-sensitization, week 0. Treatment in this sample: therapeutic diphenylcyclopropenone sensitization with weekly scalp DPC. Each CDR3 protein gets one entry after TCRdb re-called the RACE reads with MiXCR. The repertoire holds a few hundred thousand distinct CDR3 sequences, about 5% seen once, with roughly 8.2% in the top ten. Sequences were derived from whole blood, sampled in connection with sensitization to the hapten diphenylcyclopropenone (DPC). These receptors all come from a young woman with alopecia areata. Some clones in this sample may be carry-over from other donors' samples.

The chain uses TRBV7-4 and TRBJ2-3; D may be TRBD1 (6 bases). The V end lost 5 bases, the J end lost 0 bases, and 12 bases lay between the germline ends. Looked up from germline, CDR1 is SGHVT and CDR2 is SQSDAQ. The CDR3 sequence is 15 residues long. CDR3 residues: CASSVPTGSTDTQYF. CDR3 DNA sequence: TGTGCCAGCAGCGTCCCGACAGGCAGCACAGATACGCAGTATTTT.

The chain carries TRBV2 and TRBJ1-1, with 7 bases that match TRBD1. The CDR3 is made up of 14 amino acids. Per germline, CDR1 SNHLY and CDR2 FYNNEI. With 6 bases clipped from V and 7 bases from J, the junction kept 11 bases outside the gene matches. The DNA for the CDR3 is TGTGCCAGCAGGACGACAGGGAAGGGGGTTGAAGCTTTCTTT. It encodes CASRTTGKGVEAFF.

V gene TRBV6-5 combines with J gene TRBJ1-3; tentative D call: TRBD1 (5 bases). This CDR3 is built from 13 residues. CDR1 and CDR2 (germline): MNHEY, SVGAGI. DNA of the CDR3: TGTGCAAGCCGGACAACGTCTGGAAACACCATATATTTT. As protein: CASRTTSGNTIYF.

The chain links TRBV7-2 to TRBJ2-1; 12 bases map to TRBD2. J was trimmed by 0 bases and V by 3 bases; bases with no gene match: 12. The germline gives CDR1 SGHTA, CDR2 FQGNSA. The CDR3 spans 20 residues. The CDR3 protein is CASSFFLAGGYPSSYNEQFF. The CDR3 nucleotides are TGTGCCAGCAGCTTTTTCCTAGCGGGGGGGTACCCAAGCTCCTACAATGAGCAGTTCTTC.

The chain couples TRBV20-1 to TRBJ1-5; D unresolved. Germline assignment: CDR1 DFQATT and CDR2 SNEGSKA (reference sequence). The CDR3 loop spans 14 amino acids. V dropped 0 bases and J dropped 2 bases, with 8 bases sitting between them. The chain's CDR3 is CSARDIVGNQPQHF. The DNA for the CDR3 is TGCAGTGCTAGAGATATAGTGGGCAATCAGCCCCAGCATTTT.

The V gene is TRBV10-3, the J gene TRBJ2-3; the match to TRBD1 covers 7 bases. Trimming at V came to 4 bases and at J to 4 bases, leaving 5 bases not matched to a gene. Looked up from germline, CDR1 is ENHRY and CDR2 is SYGVKD. The CDR3 spans 14 residues. The CDR3 coding sequence is TGTGCCATCAGTGCGGACAGGTCGGCAGATACGCAGTATTTT. Its protein product is CAISADRSADTQYF.

This clonotype has just a few counts. The junction departs from the called germline gene at one end, perhaps through a read error. The rearrangement links TRBV6-2 or TRBV6-3 to TRBJ2-3; D might be TRBD2 (5 bases). Germline values: CDR1 MNHEY, CDR2 SVGEGT. The CDR3 contains 14 residues. CDR3 nucleotides: TGTGCCAGCACTTACCCCCACCCGGGGGATACGCAGTATTTT. Its protein product is CASTYPHPGDTQYF.

The genes are TRBV12-3 or TRBV12-4 and TRBJ1-1; D perhaps matches TRBD1 (5 bases). V shed 6 bases and J shed 4 bases, with 9 bases lying between them. CDR3 length: 12 amino acids. This CDR3 reads CASRSGSTEAFF. The CDR3 nucleotides are TGTGCCAGCAGATCAGGGAGCACTGAAGCTTTCTTT.

This clonotype was detected only a few times. The chain joins TRBV20-1 to TRBJ1-1; D perhaps matches TRBD1 (6 bases). Trimming cost V 4 bases and J 5 bases, with 17 bases left between them. This CDR3 spans 14 amino acids. From germline, CDR1 is DFQATT and CDR2 SNEGSKA (reference sequence). Here the CDR3 reads CSATLGGRVTEAFF. The CDR3 DNA is TGCAGTGCTACCCTCGGGGGGCGCGTAACTGAAGCTTTCTTT.

This clonotype appeared a few times. The V call is TRBV9, the J call TRBJ1-6; no reliable D call. Trimming took 0 bases from V and 6 from J, leaving 13 bases between them. The CDR3 consists of 16 residues. Per the germline V gene, CDR1 is SGDLS and CDR2 is YYNGEE. The CDR3 is CASSVGGSQSNSPLHF. The CDR3 coding sequence is TGTGCCAGCAGCGTAGGGGGTAGTCAGAGTAATTCACCCCTCCACTTT.

The genes are TRBV4-1 and TRBJ1-4; no firm D call. CDR1 MGHRA and CDR2 YSYEKL come from the germline V gene. This CDR3 spans 14 amino acids. Trimming shortened V by 5 bases and J by 8 bases, and 15 bases separated the two germline ends. CDR3 region: CASSDGTEPEKLFF. The CDR3, as DNA: TGCGCCAGCAGCGATGGCACCGAGCCCGAAAAACTGTTTTTT.

This clonotype was seen a handful of times. The chain uses TRBV27 and TRBJ2-3; 10 bases fit TRBD2. This CDR3 contains 18 residues. J gave up 0 bases and V 1 base, and 7 bases lay outside the gene matches. CDR1 and CDR2 from the germline V gene are MNHEY and SMNVEV (reference sequence). CDR3 region: CASSLFSSGGPSTDTQYF. The CDR3 nucleotides are TGTGCCAGCAGTTTATTTTCTAGCGGGGGCCCTAGCACAGATACGCAGTATTTT.

This clonotype was counted a few times. The rearrangement uses TRBV7-8 and TRBJ2-2; maybe TRBD1 (7 bases). V lost 6 bases and J lost 3, with 14 bases in between. CDR1 is SGHVS and CDR2 is FQNEAQ in the germline V gene. The CDR3 sequence is 15 residues long. The CDR3 loop is CASRGRRGDTGELFF. For the CDR3, the DNA is TGTGCCAGCAGGGGACGCAGGGGGGACACCGGGGAGCTGTTTTTT.

In this sample, this clonotype turned up a few times. CDR3 region: CASSLGLSNSPLHF. In nucleotides, the CDR3 is TGTGCCAGCAGCTTGGGATTGAGTAATTCACCCCTCCACTTT. J is TRBJ1-6 and V is TRBV5-6; D is ambiguous. The CDR3 totals 14 residues. Looked up from germline, CDR1 is SGHDT and CDR2 is YYEEEE. Trimming stripped 0 bases from V and 6 bases from J, with 7 bases between. Complete variable domain (other parts from reference TRBV5-6 and TRBJ1-6): DAGVTQSPTHLIKTRGQQVTLRCSPKSGHDTVSWYQQALGQGPQFIFQYYEEEERQRGNFPDRFSGHQFPNYSSELNVNALLLGDSALYLCASSLGLSNSPLHFGNGTRLTVT.

This rearrangement joins TRBV6-5 to TRBJ2-5; the match to TRBD2 covers 8 bases. V shed 5 bases and J 1 base; nucleotides not matched to a gene: 3. The CDR3 contains 14 residues. In germline, CDR1 is MNHEY, CDR2 SVGAGI. The CDR3 is CASSRLAPQETQYF. CDR3 coding DNA: TGTGCCAGCAGTCGACTAGCGCCCCAAGAGACCCAGTACTTC.

This sequence joins TRBV28 and TRBJ2-2; D is uncertain. Germline CDR1 MDHEN, CDR2 SYDVKM. With 5 bases removed from V and 4 bases from J, the gap between germline ends came to 14 bases. The CDR3 is 15 amino acids. The CDR3 region has the DNA TGTGCCAGCAGTCCGTGGACGAGTCCCACCGGGGAGCTGTTTTTT. Translating it yields CASSPWTSPTGELFF.

The rearrangement uses TRBV9 and TRBJ2-7, with D perhaps TRBD2 (6 bases). Germline V lookup: CDR1 SGDLS, CDR2 YYNGEE. V was clipped by 4 bases and J by 10 bases, with 18 bases between them. This CDR3 is 13 amino acids long. This CDR3 is CASSQTGAGDQYF. For the CDR3, the DNA is TGTGCCAGCAGCCAAACGGGAGCCGGGGATCAGTACTTC.

This clonotype occurred many times. The V gene is TRBV6-6, the J gene TRBJ1-5, with 9 bases lining up with TRBD1. The CDR3 runs 18 residues. The ends lost 1 base at V and 4 bases at J; junction bases unmatched: 11. CDR1 MNHNY and CDR2 SVGAGI come from the germline V gene (reference sequence). The CDR3 DNA reads TGTGCCAGCAGTTACTTCCCTTCCGGGACAGGGACGAATCAGCCCCAGCATTTT. Its protein is CASSYFPSGTGTNQPQHF.

The genes are TRBV6-2 or TRBV6-3 and TRBJ1-1; D ambiguous. Germline CDR1 is MNHEY and CDR2 is SVGEGT. Trimming pared 6 bases from V and 6 bases from J, leaving 11 bases between. The CDR3 length is 12 residues. The CDR3 here is CASRTDLSEAFF. The CDR3 DNA follows: TGTGCCAGCAGGACGGACCTCTCTGAAGCTTTCTTT.

The gene calls are TRBV20-1 and TRBJ2-7, with 7 bases matching TRBD2. The J segment lost 1 base and the V segment lost 6 bases, leaving 3 bases of the junction unmatched. CDR1 is DFQATT and CDR2 is SNEGSKA in the germline V gene (reference sequence). This CDR3 is built from 12 residues. CDR3 loop: CSAGRGSYEQYF. The CDR3 region has the DNA TGCAGTGCAGGGCGGGGGTCCTACGAGCAGTACTTC.

V is TRBV13 and J is TRBJ2-5; D is tentatively TRBD1 or TRBD2 (6 bases each). The CDR3 has 15 residues. CDR1 is PRHDT, CDR2 FYEKMQ, per germline (reference sequence). The ends were cut back, 8 bases at V and 0 bases at J, with 16 bases in the middle. CDR3 loop: CASQDKRGDQETQYF. CDR3 in DNA: TGTGCCAGCCAGGATAAGAGGGGGGACCAAGAGACCCAGTACTTC.

This clonotype showed up just a few times. This sequence joins TRBV11-2 and TRBJ2-3; 8 bases match TRBD2. CDR1 is SGHAT, CDR2 FQNNGV, per germline. V was pared by 3 bases and J by 0 bases, with 11 bases of the junction left unmatched. The CDR3 loop spans 18 amino acids. The CDR3 DNA sequence: TGTGCCAGCAGCTTTATGTCGACGGGGGGGCAAAGCACAGATACGCAGTATTTT. Translated, it gives CASSFMSTGGQSTDTQYF.

This clonotype has a count of ten or more. This sequence joins TRBV6-5 and TRBJ1-6; no firm D call. The germline V gene encodes CDR1 MNHEY and CDR2 SVGAGI. Deletions cut 6 bases from V and 8 bases from J, with 14 bases between. The length of the CDR3 is 14 residues. The CDR3 loop is CASRAPLVDSPLHF. For the CDR3, the DNA is TGTGCCAGCAGGGCTCCCCTAGTTGATTCACCCCTCCACTTT.

This rearrangement joins TRBV12-3 or TRBV12-4 to TRBJ1-5; D uncertain. V was cut by 0 bases and J by 3 bases, with 9 bases left in between. The CDR3 covers 15 residues. CDR3 DNA: TGTGCCAGCAGTTTAGCGCCCAGTAACAATCAGCCCCAGCATTTT. Translated: CASSLAPSNNQPQHF.

This chain connects TRBV19 to TRBJ2-7, with D tentatively TRBD1 or TRBD2 (6 bases each). V was pared by 3 bases and J by 3 bases, with 9 bases between. Germline V gives CDR1 LNHDA, CDR2 SQIVND (reference sequence). The CDR3 loop spans 13 amino acids. The CDR3 DNA is TGTGCCAGTAGTATCGGGGGCAGCTACGAGCAGTACTTC. Its protein product is CASSIGGSYEQYF.

This clonotype turned up a few times. The J gene is TRBJ1-1, the V gene TRBV7-2, with D uncertain. Germline lookup yields CDR1 SGHTA and CDR2 FQGNSA. This CDR3 is 15 amino acids long. Trimming shortened V by 5 bases and J by 4 bases, and 17 bases separated the two germline ends. DNA of the CDR3: TGTGCCAGCAGCCCCCGGGGAGGGTGGAGCACTGAAGCTTTCTTT. Residues: CASSPRGGWSTEAFF.

This clonotype was seen only a few times. This chain links TRBV7-2 with TRBJ2-4; D might be TRBD1 (8 bases). Germline CDR1 and CDR2: SGHTA and FQGNSA. V shed 5 bases and J shed 6 bases, with 20 bases lying between them. CDR3 length: 16 residues. The CDR3 here is CASSRRTGRDTNIQYF. The CDR3 coding sequence is TGTGCCAGCAGCCGCCGGACAGGGAGGGACACAAACATTCAGTACTTC. Full variable domain (missing parts from reference TRBV7-2 and TRBJ2-4): GAGVSQSPSNKVTEKGKDVELRCDPISGHTALYWYRQSLGQGLEFLIYFQGNSAPDKSGLPSDRFSAERTGGSVSTLTIQRTQQEDSAVYLCASSRRTGRDTNIQYFGAGTRLSVL.

This clonotype was seen many times. The chain couples TRBV6-5 to TRBJ1-1; D gene ambiguous. V was trimmed by 1 base and J by 1 base, leaving 4 bases between them. CDR3 size: 13 residues. The germline V gene has CDR1 MNHEY and CDR2 SVGAGI. CDR3 protein: CASSYWENTEAFF. The CDR3 DNA follows: TGTGCCAGCAGTTACTGGGAGAACACTGAAGCTTTCTTT.

This clonotype turned up a few times. The chain couples TRBV2 to TRBJ1-4, with D unclear. The V gene lost 5 bases and the J gene lost 6 bases, with 10 bases spanning the gap. CDR1 and CDR2 (germline): SNHLY, FYNNEI. CDR3 length: 13 amino acids. In DNA form, the CDR3 reads TGTGCCAGCAGTACTGGAATACATGAAAAACTGTTTTTT. Translation: CASSTGIHEKLFF.